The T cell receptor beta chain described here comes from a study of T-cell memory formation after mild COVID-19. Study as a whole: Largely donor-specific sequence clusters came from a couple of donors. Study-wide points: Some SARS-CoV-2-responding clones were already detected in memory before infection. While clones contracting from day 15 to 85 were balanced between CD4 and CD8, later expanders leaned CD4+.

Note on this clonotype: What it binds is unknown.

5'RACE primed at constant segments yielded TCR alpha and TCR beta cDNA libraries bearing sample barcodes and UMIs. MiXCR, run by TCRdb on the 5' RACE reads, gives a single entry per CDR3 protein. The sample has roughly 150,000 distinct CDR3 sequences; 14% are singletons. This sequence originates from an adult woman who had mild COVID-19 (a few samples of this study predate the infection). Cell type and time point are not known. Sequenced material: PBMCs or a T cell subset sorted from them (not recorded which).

The CDR3 loop reads CASSYNPGLMYGYTF. In DNA, the CDR3 is TGTGCCAGCAGTTACAATCCAGGGTTAATGTATGGCTACACCTTC. This chain joins TRBV6-5 and TRBJ1-2; maybe TRBD1 (5 bases). The CDR3 runs 15 residues. V lost 2 bases and J lost 5, with 15 bases in between. The germline gives CDR1 MNHEY, CDR2 SVGAGI.